What follows describes a single TCR beta chain. Sequenced by immunoSEQ multiplex PCR; TCRdb stores in-frame clones only, minus some. The sample holds 1,500 to 2,000 clones, roughly 40% seen once. The data were taken from a study of graft-versus-host responses after intestinal transplantation. Background on the study: Recipients received multivisceral, liver-intestinal, or isolated intestinal transplants. Uniformly, recipients were administered anti-thymocyte globulin induction with subsequent tacrolimus and steroids for approximately 3 years.

CDR1 and CDR2 from the germline V gene are MNHNY and SVGAGI (reference sequence). There are 14 residues in the CDR3. V lost 6 bases, J lost 1 base, and 0 bases stayed unmatched. Study-wide findings and caveats: The authors found GvH clones in recipient marrow, some appearing first in ileum or blood. Within allografts, high graft-versus-host to host-versus-graft clonal ratios were seen among patients with graft-donor T cell macrochimerism.

Responders labeled with CFSE (about 200,000) were plated with about 200,000 irradiated, violet-dye-labeled stimulators. The specimen comprised alloreactive CD8+ T cells from a mixed lymphocyte reaction culture, sampled before transplantation. The subset is: CFSE-low proliferating T cells sorted from roughly 6-day pre-transplant mixed lymphocyte reaction (GvH or HvG direction). The TCR sequence derives from a human patient who was an organ donor for intestinal transplantation. This chain uses TRBV6-6 with TRBJ2-1; 10 bases are a match to TRBD1. The DNA for the CDR3 is TGTGCCAGCAGGGGACAGGGGTCCTACAATGAGCAGTTCTTC. Its translation: CASRGQGSYNEQFF.